The T cell receptor beta chain described here comes from a study of T-cell memory formation after mild COVID-19. Overall study context: TCR clusters were mostly donor specific.

The junction had 9 bases not matched to a gene; V was cut back by 3 bases and J by 5 bases. CDR3 size: 15 residues. Germline lookup yields CDR1 SQVTM and CDR2 ANQGSEA. At least ten counts were recorded for this clonotype. Its antigen is as yet unknown. TCRdb redid the calling of the 5' RACE reads with MiXCR, one entry per CDR3 protein. The data hold around 100,000 distinct CDR3 sequences, with about 20% observed a single time. General study results and limits: CD4+ contracting clones were mainly CM and EM; CD8+ ones, EMRA.

This chain links TRBV29-1 with TRBJ2-3; 9 positions agree with TRBD1. The clonotype comes from a man aged 18 to 30 who had mild COVID-19 (a few samples of this study predate the infection). Cell type and time point are not known. The source material was PBMCs or a T cell subset sorted from them (not recorded which). The CDR3 reads CSVDADRGSEDTQYF. The DNA for the CDR3 is TGCAGCGTTGATGCGGACAGGGGAAGTGAAGATACGCAGTATTTT.